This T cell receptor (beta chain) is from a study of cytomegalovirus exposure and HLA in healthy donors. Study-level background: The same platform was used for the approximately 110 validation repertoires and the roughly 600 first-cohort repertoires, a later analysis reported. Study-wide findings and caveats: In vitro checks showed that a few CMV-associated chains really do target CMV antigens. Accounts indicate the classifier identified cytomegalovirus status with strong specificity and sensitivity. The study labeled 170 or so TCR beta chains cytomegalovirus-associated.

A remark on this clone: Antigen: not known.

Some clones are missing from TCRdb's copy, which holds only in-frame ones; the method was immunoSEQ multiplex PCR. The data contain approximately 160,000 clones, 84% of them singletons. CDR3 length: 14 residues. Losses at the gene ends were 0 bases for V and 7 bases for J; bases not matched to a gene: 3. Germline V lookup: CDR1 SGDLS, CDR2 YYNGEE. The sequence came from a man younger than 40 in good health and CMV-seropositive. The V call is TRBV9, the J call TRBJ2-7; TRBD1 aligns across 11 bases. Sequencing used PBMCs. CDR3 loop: CASSVEGQGEEQYF. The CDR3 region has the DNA TGTGCCAGCAGCGTAGAGGGACAGGGGGAGGAGCAGTACTTC. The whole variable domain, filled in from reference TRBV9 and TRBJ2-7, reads DSGVTQTPKHLITATGQRVTLRCSPRSGDLSVYWYQQSLDQGLQFLIQYYNGEERAKGNILERFSAQQFPDLHSELNLSSLELGDSALYFCASSVEGQGEEQYFGPGTRLTVT.